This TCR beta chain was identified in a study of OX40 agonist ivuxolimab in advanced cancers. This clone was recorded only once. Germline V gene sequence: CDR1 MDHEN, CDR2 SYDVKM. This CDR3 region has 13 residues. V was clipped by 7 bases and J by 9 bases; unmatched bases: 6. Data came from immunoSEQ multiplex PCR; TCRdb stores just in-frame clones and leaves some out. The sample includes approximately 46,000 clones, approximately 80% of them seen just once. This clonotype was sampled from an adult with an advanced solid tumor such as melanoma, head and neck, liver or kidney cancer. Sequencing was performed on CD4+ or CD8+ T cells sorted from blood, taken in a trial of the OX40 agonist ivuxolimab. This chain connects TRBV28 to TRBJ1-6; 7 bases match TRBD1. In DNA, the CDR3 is TGTGCCAGCACCGGGACAGTGAGTTCACCCCTCCACTTT. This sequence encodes CASTGTVSSPLHF.